This entry concerns a single T cell receptor beta chain. Its antigen is unidentified. Profiling relied on immunoSEQ multiplex PCR, and the TCRdb table lists in-frame clones only, not all of them. Of 50,000 to 65,000 clones listed, about 88% are singletons. This specimen belongs to a study of OX40 agonist ivuxolimab in advanced cancers. Study background: Ivuxolimab is a fully human IgG2 antibody that activates OX40 (CD134). Patients enrolled in dose escalation were diagnosed with hepatocellular carcinoma, melanoma, renal cell or head and neck cancer. Findings and caveats of the study: Doses of 0.1 to 3.0 mg/kg were accompanied by clonal expansion of CD4+ and CD8+ blood T cells by week 6.

Trimming stripped 10 bases from V and 4 bases from J, with 4 bases between. Germline V lookup: CDR1 MNHEY, CDR2 SMNVEV (reference sequence). The CDR3 covers 9 residues. Patients were ineligible given autoimmune disease history or systemic immunosuppression. The material sequenced was CD4+ or CD8+ T cells sorted from blood, taken in a trial of the OX40 agonist ivuxolimab. V gene TRBV27 combines with J gene TRBJ2-5; D gene unclear. The clonotype comes from an adult with an advanced solid tumor such as melanoma, head and neck, liver or kidney cancer. The CDR3 region has the DNA TGTGCCACCGGAGAGACCCAGTACTTC. Protein: CATGETQYF.